The rows below give T cell receptor beta chains drawn from one sample of a study of T cells after yellow fever vaccination. From the 5' RACE reads, TCRdb called clonotypes with MiXCR, one entry per CDR3 protein. The data contain around 530,000 distinct CDR3 sequences, about a sixth of them singletons. The sequenced sample was PBMCs, obtained 5 days after the first yellow fever vaccination. These receptors were collected from a young man who received the YFV17D yellow fever vaccine. Both conserved end residues are part of each CDR3. Fields, in order: CDR3 length, V gene, J gene, CDR3 protein.

13	TRBV6-6	TRBJ1-5	CASGGQLNQPQHF
13	TRBV7-9	TRBJ1-5	CASSGGSRQPQHF
15	TRBV5-4	TRBJ2-5	CASSFGVAVQETQYF
16	TRBV7-2	TRBJ2-1	CASSLAGADPYNEQFF
18	TRBV10-3	TRBJ1-6	CAISESFVGKHYNSPLHF
14	TRBV6-1	TRBJ2-7	CASALGGAGAEQYF
15	TRBV11-2	TRBJ1-2	CASSLGQTHNYGYTF
14	TRBV19	TRBJ2-3	CASSLESPRDTQYF
13	TRBV18	TRBJ1-4	CASSPPGNEKLFF
17	TRBV5-5	TRBJ2-5	CASSSGTSGGAGETQYF
14	TRBV7-9	TRBJ1-1	CASSPLLGGQGTFF
15	TRBV7-2	TRBJ2-2	CASSYLSGGPGELFF
13	TRBV2	TRBJ2-5	CASNRERGETQYF
16	TRBV4-3	TRBJ2-3	CASSQDRARGTDTQYF
17	TRBV18	TRBJ2-1	CASSPASGVASYNEQFF
14	TRBV20-1	TRBJ1-1	CSASISGVNTEAFF
16	TRBV20-1	TRBJ1-1	CSARGRGAATNTEAFF
14	TRBV20-1	TRBJ2-7	CSARDSGGTYEQYF
14	TRBV19	TRBJ2-5	CASRAQGSGETQYF
14	TRBV13	TRBJ2-7	CASSEGGASYEQYF
15	TRBV7-3	TRBJ2-1	CASSLGLAGWNEQFF
15	TRBV6-2/TRBV6-3	TRBJ2-5	CASMRLRDGEETQYF
16	TRBV4-2	TRBJ2-3	CASSQEGGRGADTQYF
14	TRBV7-9	TRBJ2-1	CASSLVSGHNEQFF
17	TRBV4-1	TRBJ2-3	CASSQSPGGLVTDTQYF
14	TRBV20-1	TRBJ1-5	CSARGIQGDQPQHF
14	TRBV19	TRBJ2-5	CANWGKQGRKTQYF
15	TRBV2	TRBJ1-1	CASSEAIPTWTEAFF
16	TRBV29-1	TRBJ2-1	CSVEVGTSGGFNEQFF
15	TRBV28	TRBJ1-6	CASSLGQGYNSPLHF
14	TRBV5-1	TRBJ2-2	CASNLGDNTGELFF
17	TRBV7-9	TRBJ2-6	CASSSGQVISGANVLTF
13	TRBV4-1	TRBJ2-5	CASSQSWGETQYF
15	TRBV19	TRBJ2-7	CASSMRGTPVYEQYF
14	TRBV20-1	TRBJ2-3	CSVRDRAGTDTQYF
15	TRBV12-3/TRBV12-4	TRBJ2-1	CASSLGLADGGEQFF
13	TRBV7-6	TRBJ2-3	CASSSGLDDTQYF
12	TRBV14	TRBJ2-2	CASSQVDRELFF
16	TRBV5-5	TRBJ1-5	CASSLIVAARGQPQHF
17	TRBV7-9	TRBJ2-3	CASSSRNSGGRTDTQYF
15	TRBV27	TRBJ2-1	CASSASGTSGSEQFF
16	TRBV12-3/TRBV12-4	TRBJ2-2	CASSPAGQGFGGELFF
14	TRBV23-1	TRBJ2-4	CASSQSGGGYIQYF
16	TRBV4-3	TRBJ2-3	CASSPLAGGKADTQYF
12	TRBV28	TRBJ1-4	CAGGQGGEKLFF
15	TRBV3-1	-	CASSGPKGETDTQHF
12	TRBV5-4	TRBJ1-2	CASSFHQNGYTF
14	TRBV7-9	TRBJ2-3	CASSFPLLAGTQYF
15	TRBV7-3	TRBJ2-7	CASTLDPVRAYEQYF
15	TRBV4-3	TRBJ2-3	CASSRTTGRTDTQYF
17	TRBV4-3	TRBJ2-5	CASSQEPPGQGKETQYF
15	TRBV12-3/TRBV12-4	TRBJ2-2	CASSPTSGATGELFF
16	TRBV5-1	TRBJ2-1	CASSFQLAGGNREQFF
17	TRBV6-2/TRBV6-3	TRBJ2-3	CASMYRTGTGGTDTQYF
12	TRBV3-1	TRBJ1-5	CASSDGDQPQHF